This T cell receptor beta chain was recorded in a study of memory CD4+ T cells and cytomegalovirus serostatus. Produced via immunoSEQ multiplex PCR; TCRdb's table is partial and in-frame only. Of about 82,000 clones listed, 80% are singletons. V was clipped by 6 bases and J by 5 bases, with 10 bases between them. The CDR3 has 12 residues. Germline V CDR1 and CDR2: MDHEN, SYDVKM. The sort gate was single viable CD3+CD4+CD8-CD45RO+ cells for memory CD4+ T cells. Serum IgG to CMV pp150, pp28, p38 and p52 defined serostatus. Sequenced input: memory CD4+ T cells from blood. The genes are TRBV28 and TRBJ2-5; no definite D call. This clonotype originated in an adult in good health and CMV-seronegative. The CDR3 DNA is TGTGCCAGCAGGCGTCTACCGGAGACCCAGTACTTC. It yields the protein CASRRLPETQYF.